The clone carrying this TCR beta chain was seen a single time. Its target is unknown. CDR3 size: 14 residues. Germline V CDR1 and CDR2: SGHRS, YFSETQ. The V end lost 0 bases, the J end lost 1 base, and 5 bases lay between the germline ends. This specimen comes from a study of shared clonotypes between healthy human individuals. Study-wide results and caveats: Larger estimated richness was generally recorded for naive subsets relative to memory subsets. Sampling involved blood alone; tissue repertoires likely differ.

The donors were all Caucasian adults (living in Nashville, Tennessee). Only in-frame clones appear in the TCRdb table, and some are missing; sequencing was by immunoSEQ multiplex PCR. The data contain around 700,000 clones, 60% to 80% of them seen just once; the ten biggest clones take up less than 2%. This chain connects TRBV5-1 to TRBJ2-1; D not certain. The source material was memory CD4+ T cells sorted from blood. Subset described: CD45RA-negative fraction. This TCR came from a woman aged 25 to 39 in good health. CDR3 loop: CASSLVTSYNEQFF. CDR3 DNA: TGCGCCAGCAGCTTGGTTACATCCTACAATGAGCAGTTCTTC.